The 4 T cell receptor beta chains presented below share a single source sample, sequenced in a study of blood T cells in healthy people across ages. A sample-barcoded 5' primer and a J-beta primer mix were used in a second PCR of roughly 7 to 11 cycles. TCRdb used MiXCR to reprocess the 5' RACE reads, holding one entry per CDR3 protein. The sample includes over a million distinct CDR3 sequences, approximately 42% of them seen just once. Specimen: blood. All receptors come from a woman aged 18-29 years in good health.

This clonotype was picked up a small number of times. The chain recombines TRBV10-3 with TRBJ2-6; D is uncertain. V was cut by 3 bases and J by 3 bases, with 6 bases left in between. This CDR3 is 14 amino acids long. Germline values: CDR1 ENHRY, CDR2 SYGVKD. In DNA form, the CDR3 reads TGTGCCATCAGTGAAGGAGATGGGGCCAACGTCCTGACTTTC. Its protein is CAISEGDGANVLTF.

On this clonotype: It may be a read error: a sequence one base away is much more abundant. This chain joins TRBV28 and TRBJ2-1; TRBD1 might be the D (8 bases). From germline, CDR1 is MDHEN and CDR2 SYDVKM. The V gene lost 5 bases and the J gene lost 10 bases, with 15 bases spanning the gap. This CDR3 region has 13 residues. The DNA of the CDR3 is TGTGCCAGCAGTAGTGACAGGGGAGGGGAGCAGTTCTTC. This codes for CASSSDRGGEQFF.

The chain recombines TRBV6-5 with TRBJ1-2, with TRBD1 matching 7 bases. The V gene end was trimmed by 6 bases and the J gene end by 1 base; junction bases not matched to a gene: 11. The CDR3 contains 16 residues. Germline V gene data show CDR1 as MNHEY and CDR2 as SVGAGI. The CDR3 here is CASRTQGGAFNYGYTF. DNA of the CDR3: TGTGCCAGCAGGACCCAGGGGGGAGCTTTTAACTATGGCTACACCTTC.

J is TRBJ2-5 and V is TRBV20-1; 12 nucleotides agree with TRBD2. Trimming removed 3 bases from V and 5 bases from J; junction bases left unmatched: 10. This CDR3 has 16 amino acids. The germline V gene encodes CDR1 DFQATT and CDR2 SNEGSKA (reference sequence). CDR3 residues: CSASEEPSGGAETQYF. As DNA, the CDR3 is TGCAGTGCTAGTGAGGAGCCTAGCGGGGGGGCCGAGACCCAGTACTTC.